The rows below give T cell receptor beta chains drawn from one sample of a study of cytomegalovirus exposure and HLA in healthy donors. Libraries were prepared by immunoSEQ multiplex PCR; TCRdb keeps only in-frame clonotypes and omits some of them. Of hundreds of thousands of clones in the sample, roughly 84% were seen once. Sequencing input: PBMCs. The receptors shown here come from a woman aged 25 to 39 in good health and CMV-seropositive. CDR3s include the opening cysteine and the closing phenylalanine or tryptophan. Each record gives: V gene, J gene, D gene, clone size, CDR3 protein, CDR3 DNA. The D gene is left open where the match is weak. The size of a clone is reported for some rows only, either as once, few or many, or as a class for expanded clones.

TRBV9	TRBJ1-1	NA	once	CASSVYIGEYHTEAFF	TGTGCCAGCAGCGTATATATCGGGGAATATCACACTGAAGCTTTCTTT
TRBV13	TRBJ1-2	NA	NA	CASSPGGPAGYTF	TGTGCCAGCAGCCCCGGCGGACCAGCGGGCTACACCTTC
TRBV30	TRBJ2-5	NA	NA	CAWSASQGSLWETQYF	TGTGCCTGGAGTGCTTCACAGGGTAGTTTGTGGGAGACCCAGTACTTC
TRBV6-1	TRBJ1-2	TRBD1	few	CASILGQGAYGYTF	TGTGCCAGCATCCTCGGACAGGGTGCGTATGGCTACACCTTC
TRBV5-1	TRBJ1-5	TRBD1	once	CASSLAAGQGQPQHF	TGCGCCAGCAGCTTGGCGGCGGGACAGGGACAGCCCCAGCATTTT
TRBV18	TRBJ1-5	TRBD1	NA	CASSPRDRGEGNQPQHF	TGTGCCAGCTCACCCCGGGACAGGGGTGAGGGCAATCAGCCCCAGCATTTT
TRBV6-6	TRBJ1-5	TRBD1	NA	CASRQQGNQPQHF	TGTGCCAGCAGGCAACAGGGGAATCAGCCCCAGCATTTT
TRBV7-9	TRBJ2-5	NA	NA	CASSLAHTTGQETQYF	TGTGCCAGCAGCTTAGCTCATACTACGGGACAAGAGACCCAGTACTTC
TRBV2	TRBJ1-4	NA	NA	CASSGEVHPGEKLFF	TGTGCCAGCAGTGGAGAAGTCCACCCGGGTGAAAAACTGTTTTTT
TRBV29-1	TRBJ2-1	NA	NA	CSVEGETSSSYNEQFF	TGCAGCGTCGAGGGGGAGACAAGCAGCTCCTACAATGAGCAGTTCTTC
TRBV4-2	TRBJ1-5	NA	NA	CASSQDAGEENQPQHF	TGTGCCAGCAGCCAAGATGCGGGGGAAGAAAATCAGCCCCAGCATTTT
TRBV19	TRBJ2-1	TRBD1	NA	CASSASQGAAGNEQFF	TGTGCCAGTAGTGCCAGCCAGGGGGCAGCGGGCAATGAGCAGTTCTTC
TRBV4-1	TRBJ2-7	NA	NA	CASSQGDHPSYEQYF	TGCGCCAGCAGCCAAGGGGACCACCCTTCCTACGAGCAGTACTTC
TRBV5-3	TRBJ1-1	NA	NA	CARSLGRNTEAFF	TGTGCCAGAAGCTTGGGTAGGAACACTGAAGCTTTCTTT
TRBV5-4	TRBJ2-1	TRBD2	NA	CASSVGLAGGGEQFF	TGTGCCAGCAGCGTCGGACTAGCGGGAGGAGGTGAGCAGTTCTTC
TRBV28	TRBJ2-7	NA	NA	CASSSFPGRGRGEQYF	TGTGCCAGCAGTTCCTTTCCAGGGCGGGGACGTGGGGAGCAGTACTTC
TRBV27	TRBJ1-4	NA	few	CASSPPNEKLFF	TGTGCCAGCAGTCCCCCTAATGAAAAACTGTTTTTT
TRBV6-1	TRBJ1-5	TRBD1	NA	CASSEARTGSYSQPQHF	TGTGCCAGCAGTGAAGCCCGGACAGGTTCGTATAGTCAGCCCCAGCATTTT
TRBV5-1	TRBJ2-5	NA	NA	CASRAPEMGETQYF	TGCGCCAGCAGGGCCCCAGAGATGGGCGAGACCCAGTACTTC
TRBV25-1	TRBJ1-2	NA	NA	CASSEHRDGYTF	TGTGCCAGCAGTGAACACAGGGACGGCTACACCTTC
TRBV7-2	TRBJ2-7	TRBD2	NA	CASSLATGGSSYEQYF	TGTGCCAGCAGCTTAGCGACGGGAGGTAGTTCCTACGAGCAGTACTTC
TRBV27	TRBJ2-6	NA	NA	CASSFSPGANVLTF	TGTGCCAGCAGTTTCAGTCCTGGGGCCAACGTCCTGACTTTC
TRBV13	TRBJ2-5	TRBD2	once	CASSLEPGLAGQETQYF	TGTGCCAGCAGCTTAGAGCCGGGACTAGCGGGCCAAGAGACCCAGTACTTC
TRBV30	TRBJ1-5	NA	few	CAWSYGSADKQHF	TGTGCCTGGAGCTATGGATCGGCTGACAAACAGCATTTT
TRBV9	TRBJ2-1	NA	NA	CASKPGDEGYNEQFF	TGTGCCAGCAAGCCCGGGGATGAGGGCTACAATGAGCAGTTCTTC
TRBV9	TRBJ2-7	NA	NA	CASSSSDGFSYEQYF	TGTGCCAGCAGCTCCTCGGACGGATTTTCCTACGAGCAGTACTTC
TRBV29-1	TRBJ2-1	NA	NA	CSVEEGEQFF	TGCAGCGTTGAAGAAGGGGAGCAGTTCTTC
TRBV6-5	TRBJ2-7	TRBD2	once	CASSYHSGGDYEQYF	TGTGCCAGCAGTTACCATAGCGGGGGAGACTACGAGCAGTACTTC
TRBV5-1	TRBJ2-7	NA	once	CASSLVGYSYEQYF	TGCGCCAGCAGCTTGGTCGGGTACTCCTACGAGCAGTACTTC
TRBV4-1	TRBJ1-2	TRBD1	NA	CASSSPTAGQGNYGYTF	TGCGCCAGCAGCTCGCCTACGGCTGGACAGGGCAACTATGGCTACACCTTC
TRBV4-1	TRBJ1-5	NA	NA	CASSQDVRQGEHF	TGCGCCAGCAGCCAAGATGTTCGGCAGGGTGAGCATTTT
TRBV13	TRBJ2-5	TRBD2	NA	CASSSRLAGGEETQYF	TGTGCCAGCAGCTCCCGGCTAGCGGGAGGGGAAGAGACCCAGTACTTC
TRBV29-1	TRBJ1-2	NA	NA	CSVEARGAYGYTF	TGCAGCGTTGAAGCCCGGGGAGCTTATGGCTACACCTTC
TRBV9	TRBJ1-2	NA	few	CASSAGGQDGYTF	TGTGCCAGCAGCGCAGGTGGGCAGGATGGCTACACCTTC
TRBV11-2	TRBJ2-7	TRBD1	NA	CASSPDRVYEQYF	TGTGCCAGCAGCCCCGACAGGGTTTACGAGCAGTACTTC
TRBV5-1	TRBJ1-4	NA	NA	CASSPRAGGASGEKLFF	TGCGCCAGCAGCCCCCGGGCGGGGGGCGCTTCTGGTGAAAAACTGTTTTTT
TRBV27	TRBJ1-1	NA	NA	CASSLLGAEAFF	TGTGCCAGCAGTCTTCTGGGGGCTGAAGCTTTCTTT
TRBV30	TRBJ1-3	TRBD1	NA	CAWSVQTGGFENTIYF	TGTGCCTGGAGTGTACAAACAGGGGGCTTTGAAAACACCATATATTTT
TRBV2	TRBJ1-5	NA	few	CASSESKGSQHF	TGTGCCAGCAGTGAGAGTAAGGGGTCCCAGCATTTT
TRBV5-1	TRBJ2-6	NA	NA	CASSLDLLGANVLTF	TGCGCCAGCAGCTTGGACCTTCTTGGCGCCAACGTCCTGACTTTC
TRBV6-1	TRBJ2-7	TRBD2	NA	CASSVTTSGSDEQYF	TGTGCCAGCAGTGTTACAACTAGCGGGAGCGACGAGCAGTACTTC
TRBV7-3	TRBJ2-7	NA	NA	CASSFGDGYEQYF	TGTGCCAGCAGCTTCGGGGATGGCTACGAGCAGTACTTC
TRBV28	TRBJ2-1	NA	NA	CAISPRDIAGIYNEQFF	TGTGCCATCTCCCCCCGGGACATAGCGGGCATCTACAATGAGCAGTTCTTC
TRBV5-1	TRBJ2-7	NA	NA	CASSANWGYEQYF	TGCGCCAGCAGCGCAAATTGGGGCTACGAGCAGTACTTC
TRBV27	TRBJ2-5	TRBD2	NA	CASSPTASGETQYF	TGTGCCAGCAGTCCAACGGCTAGCGGAGAGACCCAGTACTTC
TRBV30	TRBJ1-1	NA	NA	CAWSVYTGQNTEAFF	TGTGCCTGGAGTGTATATACAGGTCAGAACACTGAAGCTTTCTTT
TRBV30	TRBJ2-5	TRBD2	NA	CAWSVGGGETQYF	TGTGCCTGGAGTGTGGGGGGGGGAGAGACCCAGTACTTC
TRBV4-3	TRBJ2-4	TRBD1	NA	CASSQSSLGQGTNIQYF	TGCGCCAGCAGCCAGTCTTCCTTGGGACAGGGTACGAACATTCAGTACTTC
TRBV9	TRBJ1-2	NA	NA	CASSVSGGVGGYTF	TGTGCCAGCAGCGTATCCGGGGGAGTTGGTGGCTACACCTTC
TRBV4-1	TRBJ1-1	NA	NA	CASSQAGGMNTEAFF	TGCGCCAGCAGCCAAGCCGGGGGCATGAACACTGAAGCTTTCTTT
TRBV27	TRBJ2-3	NA	NA	CASSLFFDSPTDTQYF	TGTGCCAGCAGTTTATTCTTTGACTCCCCCACGGATACGCAGTATTTT